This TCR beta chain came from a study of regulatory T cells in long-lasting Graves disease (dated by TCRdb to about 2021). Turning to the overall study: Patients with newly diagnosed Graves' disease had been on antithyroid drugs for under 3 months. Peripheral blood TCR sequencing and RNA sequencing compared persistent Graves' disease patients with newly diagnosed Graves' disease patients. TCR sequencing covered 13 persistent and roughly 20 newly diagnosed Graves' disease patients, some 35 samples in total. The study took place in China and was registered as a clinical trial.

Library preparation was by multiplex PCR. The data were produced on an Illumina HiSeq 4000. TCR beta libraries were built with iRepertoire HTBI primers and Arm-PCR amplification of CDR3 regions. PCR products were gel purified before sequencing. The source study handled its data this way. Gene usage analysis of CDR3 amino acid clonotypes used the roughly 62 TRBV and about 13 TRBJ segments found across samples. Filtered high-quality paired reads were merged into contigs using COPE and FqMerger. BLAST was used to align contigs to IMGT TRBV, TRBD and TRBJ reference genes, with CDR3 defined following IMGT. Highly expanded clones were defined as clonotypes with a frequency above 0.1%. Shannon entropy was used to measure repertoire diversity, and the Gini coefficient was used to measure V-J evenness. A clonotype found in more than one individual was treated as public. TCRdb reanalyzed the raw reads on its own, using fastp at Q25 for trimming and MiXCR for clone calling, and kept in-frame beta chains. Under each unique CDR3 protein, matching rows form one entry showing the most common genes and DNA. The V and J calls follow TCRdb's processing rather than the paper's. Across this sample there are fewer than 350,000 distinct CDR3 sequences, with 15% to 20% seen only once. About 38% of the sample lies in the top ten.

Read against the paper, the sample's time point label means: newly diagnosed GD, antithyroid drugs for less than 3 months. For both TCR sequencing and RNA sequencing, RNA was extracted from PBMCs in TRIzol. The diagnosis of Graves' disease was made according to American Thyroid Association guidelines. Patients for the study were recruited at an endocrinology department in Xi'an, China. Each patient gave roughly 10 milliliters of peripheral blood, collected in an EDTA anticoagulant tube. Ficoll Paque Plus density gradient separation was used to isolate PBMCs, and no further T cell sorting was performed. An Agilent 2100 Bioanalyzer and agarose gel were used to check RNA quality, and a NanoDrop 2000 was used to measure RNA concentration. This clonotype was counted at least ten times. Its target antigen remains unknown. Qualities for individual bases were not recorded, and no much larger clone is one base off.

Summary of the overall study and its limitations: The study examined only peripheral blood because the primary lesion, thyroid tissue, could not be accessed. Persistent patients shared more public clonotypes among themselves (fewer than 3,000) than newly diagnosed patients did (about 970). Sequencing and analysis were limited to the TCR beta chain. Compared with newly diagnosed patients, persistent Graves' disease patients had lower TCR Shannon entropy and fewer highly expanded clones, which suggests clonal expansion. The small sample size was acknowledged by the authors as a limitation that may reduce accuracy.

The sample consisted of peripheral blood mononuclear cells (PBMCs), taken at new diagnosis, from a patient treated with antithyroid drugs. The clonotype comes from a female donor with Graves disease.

The sequenced DNA: TGTGCCAGCAGCGTGAACAGAGGGTCCTACGAGCAGTACTTC. The resulting protein is CASSVNRGSYEQYF. The chain was built from TRBV11-3 and TRBJ2-7; tentative D gene TRBD2, with 5 bases matching. Counted from cysteine to phenylalanine, this CDR3 has 14 amino acids. Only the CDR3 portion is preserved as DNA: 42 bases, with reading frame beginning at the first base. In the germline V gene, CDR1 corresponds to SGHNT and CDR2 to YENEEA. V loses 5 bases, J loses 1 base, and the germline ends lie 12 bases apart. The CDR3 plus the reference TRBV11-3 and TRBJ2-7 genes for the other parts give the full variable domain: EAGVVQSPRYKIIEKKQPVAFWCNPISGHNTLYWYLQNLGQGPELLIRYENEEAVDDSQLPKDRFSAERLKGVDSTLKIQPAELGDSAVYLCASSVNRGSYEQYFGPGTRLTVT.